This T cell receptor (beta chain) was found in a study of technical replicates of blood from four donors. The data were produced by immunoSEQ multiplex PCR, yet TCRdb's version contains in-frame clones alone and is incomplete. The sample has under 95,000 clones; just under 95% are singletons. The V end lost 4 bases, the J end lost 1 base, and 10 bases lay between the germline ends. The germline CDR1 and CDR2 sequences are SGHVS and FQNEAQ. This CDR3 is built from 14 residues. The source material was T cells isolated from PBMCs. The TCR comes from a human donor in good health. The V gene is TRBV7-8, the J gene TRBJ1-1; D is uncertain. The CDR3 coding sequence is TGTGCCAGCAGCTCAAGCCGAAGGAACACTGAAGCTTTCTTT. Its protein product is CASSSSRRNTEAFF.